These 8 T cell receptor beta chains share one sample of origin, sequenced in a study of blood T cells in healthy people across ages. Sample-barcoded 5' priming and a J-beta primer mix drove a second PCR of about 6 to 12 cycles. TCRdb analysed the 5' RACE reads with MiXCR anew, one entry per CDR3 protein. The table lists 540,000 or so distinct CDR3 sequences, 27% of them singletons. The material sequenced was blood. The receptors stem from a woman aged 65 to 85 in good health.

The chain has TRBV5-1 and TRBJ1-2; tentatively, D is TRBD1 (6 bases). This CDR3 has 15 amino acids. Germline V gene lookup returns CDR1 SGHRS and CDR2 YFSETQ. The germline V and J ends were trimmed by 0 bases and 4 bases, with 13 bases remaining between them. CDR3 bases: TGCGCCAGCAGCTTGGCCGATGGGGGGGCCTATGGCTACACCTTC. This encodes CASSLADGGAYGYTF. Full variable domain (missing parts from reference TRBV5-1 and TRBJ1-2): KAGVTQTPRYLIKTRGQQVTLSCSPISGHRSVSWYQQTPGQGLQFLFEYFSETQRNKGNFPGRFSGRQFSNSRSEMNVSTLELGDSALYLCASSLADGGAYGYTFGSGTRLTVV.

A remark on this clonotype: Given a much more abundant clone one base away, this may be a read error. The chain is built from TRBV7-7 and TRBJ2-1; D perhaps matches TRBD2 (5 bases). From germline, CDR1 is SSHAT and CDR2 FNYEAQ (reference sequence). This CDR3 contains 13 residues. The CDR3 DNA reads as TGTGCTAGCAGCTTAAGCGGTTACAATGAGCAGTTATTC. Its protein product is CASSLSGYNEQLF. The full variable domain, rest sourced from reference TRBV7-7 and TRBJ2-1, is GAGVSQSPRYKVTKRGQDVTLRCDPISSHATLYWYQQALGQGPEFLTYFNYEAQPDKSGLPSDRFSAERPEGSISTLTIQRTEQRDSAMYRCASSLSGYNEQLFGPGTRLTVL.

The table lists this clonotype with a few counts. The chain carries TRBV2 and TRBJ2-2; TRBD1 agrees at 7 bases. Germline values: CDR1 SNHLY, CDR2 FYNNEI. The CDR3 contains 15 residues. V was pared by 2 bases and J by 1 base, with 1 base of the junction left unmatched. The CDR3 DNA sequence: TGTGCCAGCAGTGAAAGGGGGCGGAACACCGGGGAGCTGTTTTTT. Translation: CASSERGRNTGELFF.

This sequence joins TRBV5-6 and TRBJ1-1, with D perhaps TRBD1 (5 bases). The CDR3 has 14 residues. Trimming stripped 4 bases from V and 1 base from J, with 11 bases between. Germline V gives CDR1 SGHDT, CDR2 YYEEEE. CDR3 sequence: CASSRRDGNTEAFF. The CDR3 coding sequence is TGTGCCAGCAGCCGTCGGGACGGGAACACTGAAGCTTTCTTT.

The gene calls are TRBV7-2 and TRBJ2-7; D is possibly TRBD2 (6 bases). Trimming pared 4 bases from V and 0 bases from J, leaving 16 bases between. Germline lookup yields CDR1 SGHTA and CDR2 FQGNSA. This CDR3 spans 16 amino acids. CDR3 protein: CASSYMGGTLSYEQYF. The CDR3 DNA follows: TGTGCCAGCAGCTATATGGGCGGGACTCTCTCCTACGAGCAGTACTTC.

This clonotype was seen only a few times. An end of the junction does not agree with germline; a read error may underlie this. This chain links TRBV6-4 with TRBJ2-2; TRBD2 might be the D (5 bases). This CDR3 comprises 14 residues. From germline, CDR1 is MRHNA and CDR2 SNTAGT. Written as DNA, the CDR3 is TGTGCCAGCAGTGAGGTACACTTGGCCGGGGAGTTGTTTTTT. It encodes CASSEVHLAGELFF.

This clonotype was seen more than once but under ten times. Being one base from a much bigger clone, this may be a read error. J is TRBJ2-1 and V is TRBV7-9; 8 positions agree with TRBD1. In germline, CDR1 is SEHNR, CDR2 FQNEAQ (reference sequence). The CDR3 length is 14 residues. V trimming: 7 bases; J trimming: 8 bases; junction bases outside the gene matches: 10. The CDR3 loop is CASNVRTGKHEQFF. The CDR3 nucleotides read TGTGCCAGCAACGTGAGGACAGGGAAGCATGAGCAGTTCTTC.

The chain couples TRBV5-1 to TRBJ2-7, with TRBD1 as a possible D gene (6 bases). The V gene lost 1 base and the J gene lost 4 bases, with 12 bases spanning the gap. Looked up from germline, CDR1 is SGHRS and CDR2 is YFSETQ. This CDR3 has 14 amino acids. In nucleotides, the CDR3 is TGCGCCAGCAGCTTGCAGGCAGGGGAGTACGAGCAGTACTTC. Amino acid sequence: CASSLQAGEYEQYF.